This T cell receptor beta chain derives from a study of Ad26.COV2.S vaccination and SARS-CoV-2 variants. Study-wide results and caveats: Measures of TCR breadth and depth may have fallen short of total T cell responses.

Only in-frame clones appear in the TCRdb table, and some are missing; sequencing was by immunoSEQ multiplex PCR. Here the sample spans hundreds of thousands of clones, around nine tenths being singletons. Treatment here: some 19 received Ad26.COV2.S at low or high dose, single or two shots; five or six received placebo; per-sample allocation not given. Day 63 following the first vaccine or placebo injection was when the samples were taken. Losses at the gene ends were 2 bases for V and 5 bases for J; bases not matched to a gene: 3. CDR1 and CDR2 (germline): MNHEY, SVGAGI. The CDR3 is made up of 14 amino acids. As concerns this clone: The antigen is unknown.

The sequence came from a person aged 18 to 59 who received the Ad26.COV2.S COVID-19 vaccine or a placebo. This chain links TRBV6-5 with TRBJ2-7; TRBD1 aligns across 10 bases. The specimen comprised peripheral blood, sampled in a trial of Ad26.COV2.S vaccine versus placebo. DNA for the CDR3: TGTGCCAGCAGTTACCGACAGGGGGCGCACGAGCAGTACTTC. Its translation: CASSYRQGAHEQYF.